What follows are 6 T cell receptor beta chains derived from one specimen sequenced in a study of T-cell reconstitution after alpha-beta-depleted transplantation in children (dated by TCRdb to the mid-2010s). The time point label of this sample denotes: day 60 (about 2 months) after transplantation. The sample's treatment or condition label is to be understood as: allogeneic hematopoietic cell transplantation with graft depleted of TCRalphabeta T cells and CD19 B cells. Receptors were amplified or captured by PCR. Sequenced on an Illumina HiSeq 2500. TCR libraries were prepared with molecular barcoding, using unique molecular identifiers to normalize TCRbeta repertoire quantification. TCRdb took the public reads, trimmed them with fastp at Q25, ran MiXCR for clone calling and kept in-frame beta chains. Duplicate CDR3 protein sequences are folded into a single record with the most common DNA and genes. The sample records 45,000 to 55,000 distinct CDR3 sequences, 5.5% to 7.5% of which are singletons. The ten largest clones take up 30% of the sample.

The material sequenced was PBMCs, mostly from graft donor cells, taken 60 days after TCRalphabeta/CD19-depleted stem cell transplant. The receptor source for this set is a female patient aged 2-15 years who had a stem cell transplant for aplastic anemia, so the T cells may come from the graft donor.

The J gene is TRBJ2-7, the V gene TRBV6-5, with 7 nucleotides matching TRBD2. V dropped 8 bases and J dropped 10; count of bases not matched to a gene: 20. Germline lookup yields CDR1 MNHEY and CDR2 SVGAGI. This CDR3 has 15 residues. CDR3 in DNA: TGTGCCAGCTGCCCCCGGGCTAGCGGAATACGAGGCCAGTACTTC. Protein sequence: CASCPRASGIRGQYF.

The chain couples TRBV5-1 to TRBJ2-7, with D possibly TRBD2 on 5 matching bases. CDR3 length: 13 amino acids. Germline CDR1 SGHRS, CDR2 YFSETQ. V dropped 3 bases and J dropped 6 bases, with 13 bases sitting between them. The CDR3 region is CASSSDFRGEQYF. The CDR3, as DNA: TGCGCCAGCAGCTCGGATTTCCGGGGCGAGCAGTACTTC.

This clonotype was observed a few times. V gene TRBV6-5 combines with J gene TRBJ1-1; TRBD1 might be the D (5 bases). Trimming took off 0 bases at V and 3 bases at J, with 11 bases between the two ends. Germline CDR1 reads MNHEY; CDR2 reads SVGAGI. This CDR3 has 15 residues. This CDR3 reads CASSYSGGMDTEAFF. The DNA of the CDR3 is TGTGCCAGCAGTTACTCGGGGGGTATGGACACTGAAGCTTTCTTT.

The sample holds many counts of this clonotype. The rearrangement links TRBV15 to TRBJ2-1, with D unclear. The ends were cut back, 0 bases at V and 8 bases at J, with 5 bases in the middle. The CDR3 is 12 residues long. Germline V gene data show CDR1 as LNHNV and CDR2 as YYDKDF (reference sequence). The CDR3 protein is CATSRDRDEQFF. In DNA form, the CDR3 reads TGTGCCACCAGCAGAGACCGGGATGAGCAGTTCTTC. Full variable domain (rest looked up from reference TRBV15 and TRBJ2-1): DAMVIQNPRYQVTQFGKPVTLSCSQTLNHNVMYWYQQKSSQAPKLLFHYYDKDFNNEADTPDNFQSRRPNTSFCFLDIRSPGLGDTAMYLCATSRDRDEQFFGPGTRLTVL.

The table lists this clonotype with many counts. The CDR3 coding sequence is TGTGCCAGCAGCTTAATACAGACCCAAGAGACCCAGTACTTC. It is translated as CASSLIQTQETQYF. The chain is built from TRBV7-9 and TRBJ2-5; D is undetermined. V was clipped by 2 bases and J by 1 base, with 8 bases between them. This CDR3 spans 14 amino acids. The germline V gene has CDR1 SEHNR and CDR2 FQNEAQ (reference sequence).

This clonotype was detected many times. V and J are TRBV24-1 and TRBJ2-2; maybe TRBD1 (6 bases). The V gene lost 0 bases and the J gene lost 5 bases, with 15 bases spanning the gap. The CDR3 totals 17 residues. CDR1 and CDR2 (germline): KGHDR, SFDVKD. The CDR3 bases are TGTGCCACCAGTGATTTGCTCAGGGAGAGGGGGACCGGGGAGCTGTTTTTT. Encoded protein: CATSDLLRERGTGELFF.